Below, one TCR beta chain is given with its context. This sample was taken from a study of blood T cell repertoires in COVID-19. Authors' methods: Cell counts per sample came from amplifying reference gene primers. TCRdb's table, derived via immunoSEQ multiplex PCR, lists solely in-frame clones and lacks some. V, J and clone size reflect that table, while D and trimming were determined from the DNA. Of about 120,000 clones listed, 80% to 90% are singletons. This CDR3 is built from 14 residues. What was sequenced was peripheral blood. The chain carries TRBV21-1 and TRBJ2-2; TRBD2 is taken as the D call from the table, unchecked against the DNA. TRBV21-1 is annotated as a pseudogene. The TCR was taken from a woman between 65 and 79 years old with acute or convalescent COVID-19. CDR3 loop: CASSSQEEAGELFF. The CDR3 DNA sequence: TGTGCCAGCAGCTCTCAGGAGGAGGCCGGGGAGCTGTTTTTT.